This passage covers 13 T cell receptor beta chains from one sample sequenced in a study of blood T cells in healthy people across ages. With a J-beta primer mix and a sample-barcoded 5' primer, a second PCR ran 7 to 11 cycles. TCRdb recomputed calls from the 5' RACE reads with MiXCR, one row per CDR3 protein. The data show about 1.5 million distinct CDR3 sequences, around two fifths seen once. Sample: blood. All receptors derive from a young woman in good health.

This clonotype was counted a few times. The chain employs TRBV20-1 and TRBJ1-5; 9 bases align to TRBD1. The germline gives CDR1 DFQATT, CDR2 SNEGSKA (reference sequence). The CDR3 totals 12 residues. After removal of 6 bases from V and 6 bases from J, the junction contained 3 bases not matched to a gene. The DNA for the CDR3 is TGCAGTGCGGGACAGGGTAGTCAGCCCCAGCATTTT. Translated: CSAGQGSQPQHF.

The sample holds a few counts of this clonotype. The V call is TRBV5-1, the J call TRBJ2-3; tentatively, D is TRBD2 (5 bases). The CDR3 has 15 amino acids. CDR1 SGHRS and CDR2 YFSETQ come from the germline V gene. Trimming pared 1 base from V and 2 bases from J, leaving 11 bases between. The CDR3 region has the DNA TGCGCCAGCAGCTTGATGAGCGGTCTCACAGATACGCAGTATTTT. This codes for CASSLMSGLTDTQYF.

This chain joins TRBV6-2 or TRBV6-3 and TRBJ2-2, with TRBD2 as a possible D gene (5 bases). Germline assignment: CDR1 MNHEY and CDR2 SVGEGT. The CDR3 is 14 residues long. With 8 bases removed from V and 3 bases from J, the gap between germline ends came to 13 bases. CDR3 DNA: TGTGCCAGCTCAAAGGGAGCGGACACCGGGGAGCTGTTTTTT. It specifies CASSKGADTGELFF.

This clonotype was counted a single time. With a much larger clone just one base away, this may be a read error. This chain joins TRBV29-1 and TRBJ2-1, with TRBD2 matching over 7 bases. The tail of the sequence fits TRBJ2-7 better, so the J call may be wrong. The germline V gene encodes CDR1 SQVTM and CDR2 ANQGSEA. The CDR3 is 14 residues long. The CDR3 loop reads CSVDGGSSYNEQYF. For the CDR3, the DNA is TGCAGCGTTGATGGCGGGAGCTCCTACAATGAGCAGTACTTC.

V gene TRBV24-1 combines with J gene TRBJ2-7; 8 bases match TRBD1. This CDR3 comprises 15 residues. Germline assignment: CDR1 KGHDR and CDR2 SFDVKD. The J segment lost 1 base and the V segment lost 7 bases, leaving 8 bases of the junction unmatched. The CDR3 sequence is CATSPTRDRSYEQYF. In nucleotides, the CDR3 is TGTGCCACCAGCCCTACCCGGGACAGGTCCTACGAGCAGTACTTC.

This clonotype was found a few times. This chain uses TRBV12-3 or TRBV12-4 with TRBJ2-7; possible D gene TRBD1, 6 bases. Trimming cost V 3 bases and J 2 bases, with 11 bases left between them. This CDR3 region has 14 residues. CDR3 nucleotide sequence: TGTGCCAGCAGTTTTCGTAGGGACACCTACGAGCAGTACTTC. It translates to CASSFRRDTYEQYF.

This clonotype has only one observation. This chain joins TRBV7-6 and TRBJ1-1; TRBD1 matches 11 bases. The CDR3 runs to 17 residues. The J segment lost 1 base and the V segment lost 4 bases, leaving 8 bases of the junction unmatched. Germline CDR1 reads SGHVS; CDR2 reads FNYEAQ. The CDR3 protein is CASSSGPGQGENTEAFF. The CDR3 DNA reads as TGTGCCAGCAGCTCTGGGCCGGGACAGGGGGAGAACACTGAAGCTTTCTTT.

DNA of the CDR3: TGCAGTGCTAGAGGTTTAGGGCAGGGGGGCCAGCCCCAGCATTTT. The encoded protein is CSARGLGQGGQPQHF. The chain combines TRBV20-1 with TRBJ1-5; 7 nucleotides line up with TRBD1. The V and J ends lost 1 base and 7 bases, in that order; junction bases with no gene match: 10. This CDR3 spans 15 amino acids. Per the germline V gene, CDR1 is DFQATT and CDR2 is SNEGSKA (reference sequence).

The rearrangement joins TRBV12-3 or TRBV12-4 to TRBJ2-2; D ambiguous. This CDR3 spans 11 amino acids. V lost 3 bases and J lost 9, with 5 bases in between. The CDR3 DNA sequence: TGTGCCAGCAGTTTTTCCCGGGAGCTGTTTTTT. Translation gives CASSFSRELFF.

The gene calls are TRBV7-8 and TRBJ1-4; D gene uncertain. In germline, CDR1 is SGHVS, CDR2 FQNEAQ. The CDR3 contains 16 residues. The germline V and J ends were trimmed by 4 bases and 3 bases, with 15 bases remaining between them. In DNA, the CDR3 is TGTGCCAGCAGCTCCTTAGATTACGCGGCTAATGAAAAACTGTTTTTT. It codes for CASSSLDYAANEKLFF. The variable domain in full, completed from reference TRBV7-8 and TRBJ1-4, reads GAGVSQSPRYKVAKRGQDVALRCDPISGHVSLFWYQQALGQGPEFLTYFQNEAQLDKSGLPSDRFFAERPEGSVSTLKIQRTQQEDSAVYLCASSSLDYAANEKLFFGSGTQLSVL.

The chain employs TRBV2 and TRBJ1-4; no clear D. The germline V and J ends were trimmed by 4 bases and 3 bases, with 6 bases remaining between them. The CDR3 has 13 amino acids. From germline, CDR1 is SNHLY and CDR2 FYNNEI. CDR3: CASSVEANEKLFF. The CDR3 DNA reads TGTGCCAGCAGTGTGGAGGCTAATGAAAAACTGTTTTTT.

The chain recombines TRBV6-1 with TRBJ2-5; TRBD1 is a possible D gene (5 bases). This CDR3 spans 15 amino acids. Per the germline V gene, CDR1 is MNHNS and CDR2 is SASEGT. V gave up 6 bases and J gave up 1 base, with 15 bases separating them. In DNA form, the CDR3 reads TGTGCCAGCAGAGATCGGACAAGTATCCAAGAGACCCAGTACTTC. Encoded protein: CASRDRTSIQETQYF.

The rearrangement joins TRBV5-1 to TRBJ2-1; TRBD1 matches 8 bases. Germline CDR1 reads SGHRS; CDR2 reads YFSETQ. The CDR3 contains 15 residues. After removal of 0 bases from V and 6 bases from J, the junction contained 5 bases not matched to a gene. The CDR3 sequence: CASSLAVTGGNEQFF. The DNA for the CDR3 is TGCGCCAGCAGCTTGGCTGTAACAGGGGGCAATGAGCAGTTCTTC.